This record looks at one TCR beta chain sequence and its context. The antigen remains undetermined. These data come from a study of cytomegalovirus exposure and HLA in healthy donors. Study outcomes and limitations: Cytomegalovirus-associated TCR beta chains were listed, numbering over 150. What TCR beta sequences reportedly achieved was accurate prediction of HLA-A and HLA-B alleles in most subjects. Follow-up analysis later connected one missense variant in DCLRE1C with trimming of TCR beta V- and J-genes.

13 Jbeta primers and 60 Vbeta primers were used for the PCR. In the original workflow: Among the unique TCR beta chains that a later analysis counted, about 81 million in all, about 12 million were shared. TCRdb's copy holds only in-frame clones and misses some; the assay was immunoSEQ multiplex PCR. D and trimming come from the DNA, and the V and J calls and clone size come from that table. The sample carries roughly 170,000 clones, around 80% recorded once. Sequencing was carried out using PBMCs. The receptor was isolated from a girl aged 2 to 9 in good health and CMV-seropositive.

This CDR3 reads CASSPGDRGAFF. The CDR3 DNA is TGTGCCAGCTCACCGGGGGACAGGGGGGCTTTCTTT. The chain joins TRBV18 to TRBJ1-1; 11 nucleotides match TRBD1. The CDR3 has 12 amino acids. The V and J ends lost 3 bases and 11 bases, in that order; junction bases with no gene match: 2. Germline values: CDR1 KGHSH, CDR2 LQKENI.